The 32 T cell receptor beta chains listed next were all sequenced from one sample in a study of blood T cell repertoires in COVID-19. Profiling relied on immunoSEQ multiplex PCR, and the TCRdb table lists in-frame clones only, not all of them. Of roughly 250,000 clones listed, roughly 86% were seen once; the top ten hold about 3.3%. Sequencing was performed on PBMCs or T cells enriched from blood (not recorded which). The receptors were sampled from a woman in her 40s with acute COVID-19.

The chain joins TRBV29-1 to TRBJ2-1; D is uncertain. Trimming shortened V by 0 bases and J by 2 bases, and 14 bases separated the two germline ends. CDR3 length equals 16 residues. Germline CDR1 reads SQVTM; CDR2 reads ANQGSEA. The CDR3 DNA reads TGCAGCGTTGAAGATCCGGGTAGGTCCGCCTACAATGAGCAGTTCTTC. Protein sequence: CSVEDPGRSAYNEQFF.

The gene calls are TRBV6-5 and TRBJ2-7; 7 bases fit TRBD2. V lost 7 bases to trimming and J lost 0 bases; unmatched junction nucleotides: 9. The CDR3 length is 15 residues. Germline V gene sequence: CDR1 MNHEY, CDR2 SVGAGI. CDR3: CASKTRPSGSYEQYF. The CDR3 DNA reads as TGTGCCAGCAAAACTCGACCTAGCGGCTCCTACGAGCAGTACTTC.

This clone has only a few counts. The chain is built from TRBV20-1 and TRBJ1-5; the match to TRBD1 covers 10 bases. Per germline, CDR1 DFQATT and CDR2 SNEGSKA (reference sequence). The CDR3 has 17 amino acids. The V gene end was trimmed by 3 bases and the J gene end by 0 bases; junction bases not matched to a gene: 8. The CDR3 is CSASDSGTGVSNQPQHF. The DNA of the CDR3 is TGCAGTGCTAGTGACTCCGGGACAGGGGTTAGCAATCAGCCCCAGCATTTT.

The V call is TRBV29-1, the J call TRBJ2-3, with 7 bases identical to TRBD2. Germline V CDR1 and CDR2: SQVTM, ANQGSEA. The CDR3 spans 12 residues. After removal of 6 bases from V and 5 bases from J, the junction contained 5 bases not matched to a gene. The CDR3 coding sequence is TGCAGCGTGCGGGAGACTGGAGATACGCAGTATTTT. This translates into CSVRETGDTQYF.

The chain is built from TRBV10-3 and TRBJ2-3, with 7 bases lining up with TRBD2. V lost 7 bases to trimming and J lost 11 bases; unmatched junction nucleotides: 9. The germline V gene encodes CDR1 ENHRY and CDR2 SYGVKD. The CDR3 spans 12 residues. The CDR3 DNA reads TGTGCCATCATGATGGGTGAGCGGGGGCAGTATTTT. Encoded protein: CAIMMGERGQYF.

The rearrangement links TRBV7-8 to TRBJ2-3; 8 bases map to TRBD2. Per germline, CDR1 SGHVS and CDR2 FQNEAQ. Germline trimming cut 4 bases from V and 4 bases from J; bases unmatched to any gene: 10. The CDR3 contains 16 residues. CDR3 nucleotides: TGTGCCAGCAGCTCCCGAACTAGCGGTTGGTCAGATACGCAGTATTTT. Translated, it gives CASSSRTSGWSDTQYF.

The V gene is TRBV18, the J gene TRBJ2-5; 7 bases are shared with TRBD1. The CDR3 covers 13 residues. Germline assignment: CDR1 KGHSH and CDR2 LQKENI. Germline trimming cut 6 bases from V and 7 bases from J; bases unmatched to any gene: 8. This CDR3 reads CASSPDRVRTQYF. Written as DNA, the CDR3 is TGTGCCAGCTCCCCAGACAGGGTACGGACCCAGTACTTC.

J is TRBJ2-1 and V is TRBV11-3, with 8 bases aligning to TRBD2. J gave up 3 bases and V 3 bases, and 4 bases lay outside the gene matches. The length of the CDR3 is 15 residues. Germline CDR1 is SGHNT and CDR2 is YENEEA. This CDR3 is CASSFEREIYNEQFF. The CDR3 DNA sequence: TGTGCCAGCAGCTTCGAGCGGGAGATCTACAATGAGCAGTTCTTC.

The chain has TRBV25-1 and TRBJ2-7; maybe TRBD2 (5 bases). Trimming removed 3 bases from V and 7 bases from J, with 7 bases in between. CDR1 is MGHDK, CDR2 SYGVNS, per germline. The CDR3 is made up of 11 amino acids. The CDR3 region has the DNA TGTGCCAGCAGTGACGGGGAGGAGCAGTACTTC. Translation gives CASSDGEEQYF.

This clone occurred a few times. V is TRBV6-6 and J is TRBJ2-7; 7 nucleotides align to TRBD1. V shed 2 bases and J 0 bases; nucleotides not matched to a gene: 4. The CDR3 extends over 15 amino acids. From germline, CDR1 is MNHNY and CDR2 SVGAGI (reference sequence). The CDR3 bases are TGTGCCAGCAGTTACATCCGGGACAGCTCCTACGAGCAGTACTTC. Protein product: CASSYIRDSSYEQYF.

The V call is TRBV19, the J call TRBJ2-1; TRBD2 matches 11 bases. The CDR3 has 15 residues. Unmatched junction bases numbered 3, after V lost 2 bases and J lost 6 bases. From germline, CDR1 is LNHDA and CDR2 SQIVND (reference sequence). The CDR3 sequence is CASSILAGGSNEQFF. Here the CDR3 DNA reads TGTGCCAGTAGTATACTAGCGGGAGGATCCAATGAGCAGTTCTTC.

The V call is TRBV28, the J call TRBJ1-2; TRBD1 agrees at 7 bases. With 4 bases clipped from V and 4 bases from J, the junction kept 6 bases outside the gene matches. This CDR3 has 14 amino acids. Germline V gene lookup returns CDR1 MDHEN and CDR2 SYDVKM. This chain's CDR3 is CASSSGQSPYGYTF. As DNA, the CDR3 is TGTGCCAGCAGTTCGGGACAGAGTCCCTATGGCTACACCTTC.

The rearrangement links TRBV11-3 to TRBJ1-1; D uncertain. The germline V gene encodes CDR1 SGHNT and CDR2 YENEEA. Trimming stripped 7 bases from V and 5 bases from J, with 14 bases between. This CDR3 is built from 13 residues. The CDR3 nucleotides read TGTGCCAGCATCAAAGCCCCAGGTACTGAAGCTTTCTTT. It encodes CASIKAPGTEAFF.

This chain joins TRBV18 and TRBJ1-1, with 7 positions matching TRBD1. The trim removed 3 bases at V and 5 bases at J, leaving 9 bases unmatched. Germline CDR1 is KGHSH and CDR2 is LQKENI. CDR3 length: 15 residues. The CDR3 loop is CASSPGQARGTEAFF. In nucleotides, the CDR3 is TGTGCCAGCTCACCTGGACAGGCCAGGGGGACTGAAGCTTTCTTT. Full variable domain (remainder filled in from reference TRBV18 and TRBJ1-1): NAGVMQNPRHLVRRRGQEARLRCSPMKGHSHVYWYRQLPEEGLKFMVYLQKENIIDESGMPKERFSAEFPKEGPSILRIQQVVRGDSAAYFCASSPGQARGTEAFFGQGTRLTVV.

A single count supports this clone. The CDR3 is CASSLFEHSEAFF. The DNA of the CDR3 is TGCGCCAGCAGTCTATTCGAGCATTCTGAAGCTTTCTTT. The chain uses TRBV5-1 and TRBJ1-1; D gene unclear. Germline assignment: CDR1 SGHRS and CDR2 YFSETQ. This CDR3 comprises 13 residues. V was pared by 5 bases and J by 6 bases, with 14 bases between.

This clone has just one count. The CDR3 region has the DNA TGTGCCAGCAGAGGGACAGGGGTTACCGGGGAGCTGTTTTTT. It yields the protein CASRGTGVTGELFF. This sequence joins TRBV2 and TRBJ2-2; 10 bases align to TRBD1. Germline-derived CDR1 and CDR2 are SNHLY and FYNNEI. J gave up 5 bases and V 6 bases, and 3 bases lay outside the gene matches. There are 14 residues in the CDR3. Based on the CDR3 plus reference TRBV2 and TRBJ2-2, the full variable domain is EPEVTQTPSHQVTQMGQEVILRCVPISNHLYFYWYRQILGQKVEFLVSFYNNEISEKSEIFDDQFSVERPDGSNFTLKIRSTKLEDSAMYFCASRGTGVTGELFFGEGSRLTVL.

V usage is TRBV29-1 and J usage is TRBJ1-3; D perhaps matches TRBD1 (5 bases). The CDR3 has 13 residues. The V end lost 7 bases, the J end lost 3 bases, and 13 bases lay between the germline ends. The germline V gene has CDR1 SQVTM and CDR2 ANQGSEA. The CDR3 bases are TGCAGCGGATCCCTAACAGGTGGAAACACCATATATTTT. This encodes CSGSLTGGNTIYF.

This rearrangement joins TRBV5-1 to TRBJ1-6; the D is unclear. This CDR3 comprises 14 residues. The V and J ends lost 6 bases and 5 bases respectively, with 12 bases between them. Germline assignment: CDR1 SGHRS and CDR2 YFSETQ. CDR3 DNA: TGCGCCAGCAAGGAGGAGCTCCATAATTCACCCCTCCACTTT. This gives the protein CASKEELHNSPLHF.

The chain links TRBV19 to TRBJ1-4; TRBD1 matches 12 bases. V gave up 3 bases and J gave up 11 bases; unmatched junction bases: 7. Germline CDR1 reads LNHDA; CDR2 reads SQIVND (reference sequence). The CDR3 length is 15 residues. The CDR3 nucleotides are TGTGCCAGTAGTATCCCGGGACAGGGGGCCAAGAAACTGTTTTTT. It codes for CASSIPGQGAKKLFF.

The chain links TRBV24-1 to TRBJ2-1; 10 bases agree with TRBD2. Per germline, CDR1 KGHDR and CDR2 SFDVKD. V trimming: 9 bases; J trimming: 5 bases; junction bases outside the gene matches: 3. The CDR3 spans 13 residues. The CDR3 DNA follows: TGTGCCACCCGGAGCGGGGGGGACAATGAGCAGTTCTTC. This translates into CATRSGGDNEQFF.

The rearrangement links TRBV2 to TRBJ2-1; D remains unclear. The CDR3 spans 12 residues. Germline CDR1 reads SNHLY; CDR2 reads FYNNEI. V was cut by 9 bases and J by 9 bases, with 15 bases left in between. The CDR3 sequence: CASGQAWREQFF. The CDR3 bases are TGTGCCAGTGGGCAGGCCTGGCGTGAGCAGTTCTTC.

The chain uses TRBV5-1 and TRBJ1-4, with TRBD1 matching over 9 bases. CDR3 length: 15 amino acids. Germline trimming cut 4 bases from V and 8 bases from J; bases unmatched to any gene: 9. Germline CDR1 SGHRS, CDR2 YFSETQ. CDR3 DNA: TGCGCCAGCAGCGACTCAGGGACAGGGCGGGAAAAACTGTTTTTT. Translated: CASSDSGTGREKLFF. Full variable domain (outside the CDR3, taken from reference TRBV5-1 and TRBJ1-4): KAGVTQTPRYLIKTRGQQVTLSCSPISGHRSVSWYQQTPGQGLQFLFEYFSETQRNKGNFPGRFSGRQFSNSRSEMNVSTLELGDSALYLCASSDSGTGREKLFFGSGTQLSVL.

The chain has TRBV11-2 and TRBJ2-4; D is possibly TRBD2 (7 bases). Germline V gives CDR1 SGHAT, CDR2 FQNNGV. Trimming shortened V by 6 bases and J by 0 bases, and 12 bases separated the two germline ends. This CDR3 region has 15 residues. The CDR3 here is CASRGGALAKNIQYF. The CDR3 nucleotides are TGTGCCAGCAGAGGGGGGGCGCTAGCCAAAAACATTCAGTACTTC.

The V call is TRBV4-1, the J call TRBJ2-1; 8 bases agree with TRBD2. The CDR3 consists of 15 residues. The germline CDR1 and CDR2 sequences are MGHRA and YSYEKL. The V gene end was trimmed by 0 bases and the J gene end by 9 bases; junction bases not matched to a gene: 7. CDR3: CASSQDPAGVGEQFF. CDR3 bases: TGCGCCAGCAGCCAAGATCCAGCGGGAGTGGGTGAGCAGTTCTTC.

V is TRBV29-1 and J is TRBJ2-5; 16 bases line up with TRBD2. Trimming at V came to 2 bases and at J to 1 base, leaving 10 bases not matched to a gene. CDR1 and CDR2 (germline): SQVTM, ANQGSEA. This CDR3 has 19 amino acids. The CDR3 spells CSVELGMGLAGGPQETQYF. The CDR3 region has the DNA TGCAGCGTTGAATTGGGCATGGGACTAGCGGGAGGGCCCCAAGAGACCCAGTACTTC.

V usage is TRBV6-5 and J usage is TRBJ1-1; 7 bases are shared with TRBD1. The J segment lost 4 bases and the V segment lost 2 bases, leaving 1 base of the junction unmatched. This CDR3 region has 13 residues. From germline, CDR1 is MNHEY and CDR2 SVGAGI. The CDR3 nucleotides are TGTGCCAGCAGTTACGCAGGGGGCACTGAAGCTTTCTTT. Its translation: CASSYAGGTEAFF.

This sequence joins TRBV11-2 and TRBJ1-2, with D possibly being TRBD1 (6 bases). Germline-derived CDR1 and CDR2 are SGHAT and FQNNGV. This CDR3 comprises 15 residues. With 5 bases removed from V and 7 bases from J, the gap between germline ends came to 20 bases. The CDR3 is CASSPIPRQGIGYTF. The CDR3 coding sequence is TGTGCCAGCAGCCCGATCCCTCGGCAGGGGATTGGCTACACCTTC. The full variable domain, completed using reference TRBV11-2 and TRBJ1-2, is EAGVAQSPRYKIIEKRQSVAFWCNPISGHATLYWYQQILGQGPKLLIQFQNNGVVDDSQLPKDRFSAERLKGVDSTLKIQPAKLEDSAVYLCASSPIPRQGIGYTFGSGTRLTVV.

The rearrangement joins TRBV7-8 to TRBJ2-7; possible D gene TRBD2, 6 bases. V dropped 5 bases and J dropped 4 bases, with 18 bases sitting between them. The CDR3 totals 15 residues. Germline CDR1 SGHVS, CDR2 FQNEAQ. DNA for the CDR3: TGTGCCAGCAGCCCTATCGGGACGGGAGCTTACGAGCAGTACTTC. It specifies CASSPIGTGAYEQYF.

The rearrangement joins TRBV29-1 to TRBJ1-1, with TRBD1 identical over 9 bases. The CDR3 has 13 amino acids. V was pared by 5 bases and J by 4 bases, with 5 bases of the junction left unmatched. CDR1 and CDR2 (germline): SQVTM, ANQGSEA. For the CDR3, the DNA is TGCAGCGTTTCCACAGGGGGCGGCACTGAAGCTTTCTTT. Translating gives CSVSTGGGTEAFF.

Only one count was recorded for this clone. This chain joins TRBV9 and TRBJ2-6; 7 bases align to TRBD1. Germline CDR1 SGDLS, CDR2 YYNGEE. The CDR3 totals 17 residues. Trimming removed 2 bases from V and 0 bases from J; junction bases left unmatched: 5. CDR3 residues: CASSVQGDLSGANVLTF. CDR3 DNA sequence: TGTGCCAGCAGCGTCCAGGGGGACCTCTCTGGGGCCAACGTCCTGACTTTC.

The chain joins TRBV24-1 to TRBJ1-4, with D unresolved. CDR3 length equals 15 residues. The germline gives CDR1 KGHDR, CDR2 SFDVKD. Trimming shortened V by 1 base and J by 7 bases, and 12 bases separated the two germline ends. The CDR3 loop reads CATSDFTSEGEKLFF. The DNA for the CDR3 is TGTGCCACCAGTGATTTCACAAGCGAAGGTGAAAAACTGTTTTTT.

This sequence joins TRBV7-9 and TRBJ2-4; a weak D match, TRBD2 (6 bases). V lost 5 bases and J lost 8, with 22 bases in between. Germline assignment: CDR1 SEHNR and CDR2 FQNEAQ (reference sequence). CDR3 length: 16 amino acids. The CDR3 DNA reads TGTGCCAGCAGCCCCGACGGAGGGGCTACTTGGGACATTCAGTACTTC. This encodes CASSPDGGATWDIQYF.